The sequence of this T cell receptor beta chain was determined in a study of blood T cell repertoires in COVID-19. Across the whole study: Samples taken during acute and convalescent COVID-19 were collected in the United States, Italy and Spain.

Generated by immunoSEQ multiplex PCR, the TCRdb table keeps only in-frame clones and is missing some. The table has 200,000 or so clones, roughly 87% seen once. This CDR3 contains 15 residues. J gave up 6 bases and V 5 bases, and 9 bases lay outside the gene matches. Germline assignment: CDR1 MNHEY and CDR2 SVGEGT. Sequenced sample: peripheral blood. The V gene is TRBV6-2 or TRBV6-3, the J gene TRBJ1-5; 8 bases align to TRBD1. This TCR was recovered from a man aged 40-49 years with active or convalescent COVID-19. The CDR3 DNA reads as TGTGCCAGCAGTCTAAGGACAGGGAAGGCTCAGCCCCAGCATTTT. Its protein is CASSLRTGKAQPQHF.